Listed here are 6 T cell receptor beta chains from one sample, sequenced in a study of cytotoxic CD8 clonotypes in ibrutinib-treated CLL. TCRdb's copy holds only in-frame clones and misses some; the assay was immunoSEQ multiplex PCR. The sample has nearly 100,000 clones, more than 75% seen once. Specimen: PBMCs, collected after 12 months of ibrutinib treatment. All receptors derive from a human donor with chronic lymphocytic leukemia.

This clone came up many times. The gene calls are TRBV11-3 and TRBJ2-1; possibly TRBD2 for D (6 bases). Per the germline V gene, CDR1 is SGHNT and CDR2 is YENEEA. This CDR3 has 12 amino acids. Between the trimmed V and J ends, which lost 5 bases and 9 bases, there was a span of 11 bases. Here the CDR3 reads CASSSLGGEQFF. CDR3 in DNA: TGTGCCAGCAGCAGTCTGGGGGGTGAGCAGTTCTTC.

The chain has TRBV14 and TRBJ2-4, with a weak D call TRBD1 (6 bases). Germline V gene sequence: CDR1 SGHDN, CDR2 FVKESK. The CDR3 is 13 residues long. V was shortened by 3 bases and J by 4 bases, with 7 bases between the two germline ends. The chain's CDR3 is CASSQGAKNIQYF. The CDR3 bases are TGTGCCAGCAGCCAGGGGGCGAAAAACATTCAGTACTTC.

Here the CDR3 DNA reads TGTGCCAGCAGCTGGGGGGACAGGCAAGATCTGTTCTTC. Protein: CASSWGDRQDLFF. The rearrangement links TRBV5-4 to TRBJ2-1; 8 bases are a match to TRBD1. The V gene end was trimmed by 3 bases and the J gene end by 15 bases; junction bases not matched to a gene: 11. The V gene's germline CDR1 is SGHNT and CDR2 YYREEE (reference sequence). The CDR3 is 13 residues long.

The CDR3 sequence: CASSLEDTSSSGNTIYF. The CDR3 DNA sequence: TGTGCCAGCAGCTTAGAGGACACCTCGAGCTCTGGAAACACCATATATTTT. The V call is TRBV11-3, the J call TRBJ1-3; D possibly corresponds to TRBD1 (5 bases). This CDR3 region has 17 residues. The V end lost 0 bases, the J end lost 0 bases, and 12 bases lay between the germline ends. Germline V gene data show CDR1 as SGHNT and CDR2 as YENEEA.

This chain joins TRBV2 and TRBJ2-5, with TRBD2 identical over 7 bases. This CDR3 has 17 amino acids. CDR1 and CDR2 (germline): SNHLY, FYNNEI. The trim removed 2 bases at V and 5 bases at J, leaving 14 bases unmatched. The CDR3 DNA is TGTGCCAGCAGTGAAAATCCAGCGGGGTCCCCTCGGGAGACCCAGTACTTC. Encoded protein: CASSENPAGSPRETQYF.

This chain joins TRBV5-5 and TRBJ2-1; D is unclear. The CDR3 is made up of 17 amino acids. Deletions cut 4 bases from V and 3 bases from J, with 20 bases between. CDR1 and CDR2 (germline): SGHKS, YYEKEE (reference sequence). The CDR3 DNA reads TGTGCCAGCAGCCCCAAGAGAAACAACCTTAACTACAATGAGCAGTTCTTC. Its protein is CASSPKRNNLNYNEQFF.